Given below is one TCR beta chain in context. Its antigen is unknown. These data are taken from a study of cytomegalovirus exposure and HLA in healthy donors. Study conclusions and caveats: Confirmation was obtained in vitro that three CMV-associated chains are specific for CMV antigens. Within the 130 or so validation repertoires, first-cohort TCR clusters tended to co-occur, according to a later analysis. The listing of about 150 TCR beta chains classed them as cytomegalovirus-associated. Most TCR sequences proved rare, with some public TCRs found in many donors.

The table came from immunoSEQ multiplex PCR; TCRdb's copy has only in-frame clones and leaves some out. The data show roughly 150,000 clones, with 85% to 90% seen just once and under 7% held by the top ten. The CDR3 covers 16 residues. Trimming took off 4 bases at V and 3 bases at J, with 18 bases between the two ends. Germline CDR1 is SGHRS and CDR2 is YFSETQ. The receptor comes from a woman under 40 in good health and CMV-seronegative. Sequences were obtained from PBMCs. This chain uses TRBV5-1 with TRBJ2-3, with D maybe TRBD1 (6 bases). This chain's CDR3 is CASSLGASMATDTQYF. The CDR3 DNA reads TGCGCCAGCAGCCTGGGGGCTAGCATGGCTACAGATACGCAGTATTTT.